This record looks at one T cell receptor beta chain sequence and its context. Trimming stripped 2 bases from V and 1 base from J, with 5 bases between. Germline V CDR1 and CDR2: MDHEN, SYDVKM. CDR3 length: 13 amino acids. This specimen comes from a study of T cell repertoires in cytomegalovirus infection. TCRdb processed the reads anew with MiXCR; each CDR3 protein has one entry. The sample records fewer than 250,000 distinct CDR3 sequences, approximately 24% being singletons. Sequenced: CD8+ T cells from PBMCs. The gene calls are TRBV28 and TRBJ1-1; D not certain. The sequence derives from a human donor in good health (CMV status not recorded). Some clones in this sample may be carry-over from other donors' samples. The CDR3 DNA reads TGTGCCAGCAGTTTACCCCCGAACACTGAAGCTTTCTTT. This gives the protein CASSLPPNTEAFF.